This is a list of T cell receptor beta chains from one sample in a study of vaccination and CD4 T cells after COVID-19. TCRdb processed the PCR reads anew with MiXCR; each CDR3 protein has one entry. The data show over 10,000 distinct CDR3 sequences, 60% to 65% seen once. Their cognate antigens are unknown. The specimen was CD4+ T cells from blood, cultured in vitro. The receptors here all came from a human donor who had recovered from COVID-19. CDR3s include the opening cysteine and the closing phenylalanine or tryptophan. Each record gives: J gene, D gene, clone size, V gene, CDR3 protein, CDR3 DNA. A D gene is named only where the DNA matches it firmly. The listing skips clone size in some rows; elsewhere it reads once, few, many or a size class.

TRBJ2-2	.	few	TRBV6-4	CASSDRDTGELFF	TGTGCCAGCAGTGACAGGGACACCGGGGAGCTGTTTTTT
TRBJ1-1	.	.	TRBV15	CATSREGRGDAFF	TGTGCCACCAGCAGGGAAGGGAGGGGAGATGCTTTCTTT
TRBJ2-3	TRBD2	once	TRBV12-5	CASGLGLAGADTQYF	TGTGCTAGTGGACTGGGACTAGCGGGAGCAGATACGCAGTATTTT
TRBJ1-6	TRBD1	.	TRBV29-1	CSVRQGNSPLHF	TGCAGCGTTAGACAGGGGAATTCACCCCTCCACTTT
TRBJ2-5	TRBD2	.	TRBV19	CARASGRGGCETQYF	TGTGCCAGGGCCAGCGGTCGGGGGGGCTGCGAGACCCAGTACTTC
TRBJ1-6	.	.	TRBV18	CASSPQKNSPLHF	TGTGCCAGCTCACCACAGAAAAATTCACCCCTCCACTTT
TRBJ1-3	TRBD1	.	TRBV28	CASSGQGRGNTIYF	TGTGCCAGCAGTGGACAGGGTCGCGGAAACACCATATATTTT
TRBJ2-1	TRBD2	.	TRBV5-4	CASSSSAGGPLNEQFF	TGTGCCAGCAGCTCTTCAGCGGGAGGGCCGTTAAATGAGCAGTTCTTC
TRBJ2-4	TRBD1	few	TRBV20-1	CSVPGQGQGNIQYF	TGCAGTGTACCGGGACAGGGCCAAGGAAACATTCAGTACTTC
TRBJ2-5	.	.	TRBV7-9	CASTWGRGETQYF	TGTGCCAGCACCTGGGGTAGGGGAGAGACCCAGTACTTC
TRBJ1-4	.	large	TRBV10-3	CAISEEGTKLFF	TGTGCCATCAGTGAAGAGGGTACGAAACTGTTTTTT
TRBJ2-5	TRBD1	.	TRBV6-1	CASSERDRGDRWTQYF	TGTGCCAGCAGTGAAAGGGACCGAGGGGACAGGTGGACCCAGTACTTC
TRBJ1-3	.	.	TRBV6-5	CASSYSMGGRDGGNTIYF	TGTGCCAGCAGTTACTCGATGGGGGGGAGAGACGGTGGAAACACCATATATTTT
TRBJ1-6	.	.	TRBV7-2	CASSLGGGRNSPLHF	TGTGCCAGCAGCTTAGGGGGGGGGAGGAATTCACCCCTCCACTTT
TRBJ1-2	.	few	TRBV2	CASSVVNRAANYGYTF	TGTGCCAGCAGTGTAGTAAACAGAGCAGCTAACTATGGCTACACCTTC
TRBJ2-3	.	once	TRBV6-1	CASTPRDATQYF	TGTGCCAGCACCCCCCGAGATGCTACGCAGTATTTT
TRBJ2-7	.	.	TRBV24-1	CATSDFRGHEQYF	TGTGCCACCAGTGATTTTAGGGGCCACGAGCAGTACTTC
TRBJ2-1	.	.	TRBV20-1	CSAPLPPYNEQFF	TGCAGTGCACCGCTCCCTCCGTACAATGAGCAGTTCTTC
TRBJ1-5	TRBD1	few	TRBV20-1	CSVTGDGNQPQHF	TGCAGTGTGACAGGGGACGGCAATCAGCCCCAGCATTTT
TRBJ2-2	.	.	TRBV27	CASSFASSTGELFF	TGTGCCAGCAGTTTCGCTAGCAGCACCGGGGAGCTGTTTTTT
TRBJ2-3	TRBD2	.	TRBV20-1	CSASDPLAGADTQYF	TGCAGTGCTAGTGACCCGCTAGCGGGAGCAGATACGCAGTATTTT
TRBJ2-7	TRBD1	.	TRBV19	CASSINPDRVHEQYF	TGTGCCAGTAGTATCAACCCAGACAGGGTCCACGAGCAGTACTTC
TRBJ2-3	.	.	TRBV10-2	CASSPFTDTQYF	TGCGCCAGCAGTCCATTCACAGATACGCAGTATTTT
TRBJ2-5	TRBD2	.	TRBV7-9	CASSLSGRTQETQYF	TGCGCCAGCAGCCTTAGCGGGAGGACTCAAGAGACCCAGTACTTC
TRBJ2-5	.	.	TRBV6-2/TRBV6-3	CATWVQTTKTQYF	TGTGCCACCTGGGTCCAAACAACTAAGACCCAGTACTTC
TRBJ2-5	.	.	TRBV20-1	CSAKAGVQTQYF	TGCAGTGCTAAGGCCGGCGTCCAGACCCAGTACTTC
TRBJ2-3	.	few	TRBV30	CAWSVGGTSTDTQYF	TGTGCCTGGAGTGTCGGCGGAACTAGCACAGATACGCAGTATTTT
TRBJ1-2	.	.	TRBV12-3/TRBV12-4	CASSFRGVNYGYTF	TGTGCCAGCAGTTTTCGGGGGGTTAACTATGGCTACACCTTC
TRBJ2-1	.	once	TRBV6-1	CASKGSARNEQFF	TGTGCCAGCAAGGGGAGTGCTCGAAATGAGCAGTTCTTC
TRBJ2-7	TRBD2	.	TRBV27	CASSRGRGGYEQYF	TGTGCCAGCAGCCGGGGTCGGGGGGGATACGAGCAGTACTTC
TRBJ2-5	.	.	TRBV6-5	CASSSSDLDETQYF	TGTGCCAGCAGCTCCTCGGACCTTGACGAGACCCAGTACTTC
TRBJ1-5	.	.	TRBV20-1	CLPFRNSNQPQHF	TGCCTCCCTTTTAGGAATAGCAATCAGCCCCAGCATTTT
TRBJ2-5	.	.	TRBV10-3	CAISEYRGIYETQYF	TGTGCCATCAGTGAATACAGAGGGATATATGAGACCCAGTACTTC
TRBJ2-3	.	.	TRBV5-1	CASSLGGTTTDTQYF	TGCGCCAGCAGCTTGGGGGGAACTACCACAGATACGCAGTATTTT
TRBJ1-5	.	.	TRBV7-8	CASSFQGQSNQPQHF	TGTGCCAGCAGCTTTCAGGGTCAGAGCAATCAGCCCCAGCATTTT
TRBJ1-1	.	.	TRBV29-1	CSVALSTEAFF	TGCAGCGTTGCTTTGTCGACTGAAGCTTTCTTT
TRBJ1-1	.	.	TRBV20-1	CSAQTGLWENTEAFF	TGCAGTGCCCAGACAGGTTTATGGGAGAACACTGAAGCTTTCTTT
TRBJ2-6	.	.	TRBV7-2	CASSLGRGTSSGANVLTF	TGTGCCAGCAGCTTAGGACGCGGGACAAGTTCTGGGGCCAACGTCCTGACTTTC
TRBJ2-2	TRBD1	.	TRBV6-2/TRBV6-3	CASTTGGRNTGELFF	TGTGCCAGCACCACAGGGGGCCGGAACACCGGGGAGCTGTTTTTT